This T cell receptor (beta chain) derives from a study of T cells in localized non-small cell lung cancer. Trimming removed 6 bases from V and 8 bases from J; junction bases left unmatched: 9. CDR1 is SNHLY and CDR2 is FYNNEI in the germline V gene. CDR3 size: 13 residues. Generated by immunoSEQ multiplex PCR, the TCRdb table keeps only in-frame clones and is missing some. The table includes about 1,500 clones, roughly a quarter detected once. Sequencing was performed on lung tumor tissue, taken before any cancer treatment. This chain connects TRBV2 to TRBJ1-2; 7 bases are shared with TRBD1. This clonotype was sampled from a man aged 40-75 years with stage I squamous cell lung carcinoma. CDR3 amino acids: CASREQGRGGYTF. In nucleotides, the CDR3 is TGTGCCAGCAGGGAACAGGGGCGAGGGGGCTACACCTTC.